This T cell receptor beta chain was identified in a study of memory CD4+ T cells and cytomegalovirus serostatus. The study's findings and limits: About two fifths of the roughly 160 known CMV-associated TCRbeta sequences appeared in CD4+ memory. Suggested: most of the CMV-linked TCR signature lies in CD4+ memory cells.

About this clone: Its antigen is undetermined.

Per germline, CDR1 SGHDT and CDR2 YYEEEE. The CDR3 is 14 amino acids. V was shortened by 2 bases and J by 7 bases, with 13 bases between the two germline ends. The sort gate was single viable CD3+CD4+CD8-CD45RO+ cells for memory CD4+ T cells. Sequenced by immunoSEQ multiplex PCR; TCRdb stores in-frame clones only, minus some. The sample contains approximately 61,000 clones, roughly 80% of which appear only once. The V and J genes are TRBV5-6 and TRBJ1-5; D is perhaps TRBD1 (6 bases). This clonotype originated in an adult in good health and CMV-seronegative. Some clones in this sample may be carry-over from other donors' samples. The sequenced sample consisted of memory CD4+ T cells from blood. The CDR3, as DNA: TGTGCCAGCAGCTTACAGGGTTGGGAGCAGCCCCAGCATTTT. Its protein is CASSLQGWEQPQHF.